Detailed here is one TCR beta chain. Its antigen is undetermined. Sorted-subset replicate PCRs used 200 to 250 ng DNA, approximately 33,000 T cell genomes. Profiled with immunoSEQ multiplex PCR; TCRdb holds only in-frame clones, not every one. The table records roughly 1 million clones, under 80% of them present only once. This record belongs to a study of shared clonotypes between healthy human individuals. Regarding the study as a whole: As a rule, naive subsets had a larger estimated richness than memory subsets.

Within Nashville, Tennessee resided all donors, each a Caucasian adult. Germline CDR1 and CDR2: SNHLY and FYNNEI. The CDR3 length is 15 residues. V lost 7 bases and J lost 3, with 18 bases in between. The clonotype was recovered from a man younger than 35 in good health. Specimen: memory CD4+ T cells sorted from blood. The subset is: CD45RA-negative fraction. This sequence joins TRBV2 and TRBJ2-5, with D unclear. CDR3 DNA: TGTGCCAGCACTTTCTCCCATGACTCCAAAGAGACCCAGTACTTC. Translation: CASTFSHDSKETQYF.